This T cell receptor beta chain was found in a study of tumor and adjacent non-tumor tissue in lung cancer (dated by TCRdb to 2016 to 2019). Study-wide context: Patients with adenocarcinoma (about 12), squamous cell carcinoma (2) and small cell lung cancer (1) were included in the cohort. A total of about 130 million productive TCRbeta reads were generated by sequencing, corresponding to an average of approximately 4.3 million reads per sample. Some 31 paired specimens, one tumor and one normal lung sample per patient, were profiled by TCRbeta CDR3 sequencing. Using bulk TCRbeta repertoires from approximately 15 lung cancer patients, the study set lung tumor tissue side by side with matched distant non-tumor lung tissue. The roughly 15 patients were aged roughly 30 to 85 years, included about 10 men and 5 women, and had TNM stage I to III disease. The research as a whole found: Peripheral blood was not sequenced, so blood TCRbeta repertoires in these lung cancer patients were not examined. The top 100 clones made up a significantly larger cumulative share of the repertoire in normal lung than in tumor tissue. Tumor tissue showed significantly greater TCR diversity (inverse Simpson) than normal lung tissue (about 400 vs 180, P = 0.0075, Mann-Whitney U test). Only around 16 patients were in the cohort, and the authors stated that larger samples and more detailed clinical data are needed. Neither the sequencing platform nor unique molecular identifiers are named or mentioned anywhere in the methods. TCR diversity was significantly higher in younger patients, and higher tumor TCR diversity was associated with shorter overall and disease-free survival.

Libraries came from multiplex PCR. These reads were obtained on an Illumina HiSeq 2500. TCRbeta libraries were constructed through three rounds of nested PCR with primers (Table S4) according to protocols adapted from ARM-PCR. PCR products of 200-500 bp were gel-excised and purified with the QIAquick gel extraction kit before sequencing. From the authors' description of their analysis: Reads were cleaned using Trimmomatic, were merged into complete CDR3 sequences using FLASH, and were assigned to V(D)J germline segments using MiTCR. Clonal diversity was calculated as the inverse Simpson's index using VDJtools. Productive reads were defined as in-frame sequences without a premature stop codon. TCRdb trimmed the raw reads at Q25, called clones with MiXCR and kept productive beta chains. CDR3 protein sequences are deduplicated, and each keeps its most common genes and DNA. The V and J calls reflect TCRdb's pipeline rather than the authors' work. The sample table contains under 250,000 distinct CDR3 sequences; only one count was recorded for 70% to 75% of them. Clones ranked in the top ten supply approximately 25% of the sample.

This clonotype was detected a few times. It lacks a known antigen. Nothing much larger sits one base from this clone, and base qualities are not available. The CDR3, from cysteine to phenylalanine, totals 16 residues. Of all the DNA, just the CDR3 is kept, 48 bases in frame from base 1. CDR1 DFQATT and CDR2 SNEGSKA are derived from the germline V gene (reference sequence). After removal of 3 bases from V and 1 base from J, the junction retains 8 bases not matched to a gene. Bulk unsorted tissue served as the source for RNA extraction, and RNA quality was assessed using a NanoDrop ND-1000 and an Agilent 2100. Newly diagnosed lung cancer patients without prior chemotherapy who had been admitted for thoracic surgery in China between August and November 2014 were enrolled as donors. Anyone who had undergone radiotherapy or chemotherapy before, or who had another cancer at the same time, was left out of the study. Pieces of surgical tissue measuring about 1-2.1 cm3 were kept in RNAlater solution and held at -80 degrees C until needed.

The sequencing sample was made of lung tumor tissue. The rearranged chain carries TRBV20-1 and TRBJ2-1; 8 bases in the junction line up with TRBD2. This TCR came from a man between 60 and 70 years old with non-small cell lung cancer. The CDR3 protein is CSAREDGGGSYNEQFF. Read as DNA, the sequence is TGCAGTGCTAGGGAGGACGGGGGGGGTTCCTACAATGAGCAGTTCTTC.